A selection of T cell receptor beta chains follows, all from one sample in a study of T cells in Graves' hyperthyroidism and ophthalmopathy. TCRdb re-called the multiplex PCR reads with MiXCR, one entry per CDR3 protein. Of 750,000 to 900,000 distinct CDR3 sequences in the sample, roughly 37% are singletons; the top ten hold approximately 10%. Sequencing input: blood. The receptors stem from a man between 18 and 35 years old with Graves' hyperthyroidism. Each CDR3 is given with its conserved first and last residue. The D gene is left open where the match is weak. For some rows the clone size is stated as once, few or many, or as a class when expanded; others skip it.

TRBJ2-7 TRBV7-9 TRBD2 NA CASSLASGNPYEQYF TGTGCCAGCAGTTTAGCTAGCGGAAACCCCTACGAGCAGTACTTC
TRBJ2-5 TRBV12-3/TRBV12-4 NA NA CASSLGRETRYF TGTGCCAGCAGTTTAGGAAGAGAGACCCGGTACTTC
TRBJ2-2 TRBV7-2 TRBD1 NA CASSLQNRGTGELFF TGTGCCAGCAGCTTACAAAACAGGGGCACCGGGGAGCTGTTTTTT
TRBJ1-1 TRBV10-3 NA once CAISEGGSVEGLGGAFF TGTGCCATCAGTGAGGGGGGGAGCGTTGAAGGTCTTGGGGGAGCTTTCTTT
TRBJ2-7 TRBV2 NA many CASSRRYEQYF TGTGCCAGCAGTCGCAGGTACGAGCAGTACTTC
TRBJ2-1 TRBV24-1 NA NA CATSDFRQNNEQFF TGTGCCACCAGTGATTTCCGGCAGAACAATGAGCAGTTCTTC
TRBJ1-2 TRBV20-1 NA NA CSALSGGPRGYTF TGCAGTGCGTTGTCGGGGGGCCCTAGGGGCTACACCTTC
TRBJ2-5 TRBV4-1 NA NA CASSGQVEQETQYF TGCGCCAGCAGCGGGCAGGTTGAGCAAGAGACCCAGTACTTC
TRBJ2-7 TRBV7-4 TRBD1 NA CASSWIGQGTSEQYF TGTGCCAGCAGCTGGATCGGACAGGGGACCTCCGAGCAGTACTTC
TRBJ1-5 TRBV20-1 NA once CSGILAGGVETQHF TGCAGCGGCATTCTAGCGGGAGGCGTAGAGACCCAGCATTTT
TRBJ2-5 TRBV15 TRBD2 many CATSRGYLAGEETQYF TGTGCCACCAGCAGGGGGTACCTAGCGGGGGAAGAGACCCAGTACTTC
TRBJ2-7 TRBV7-6 NA NA CASSQGRQGPYEQYF TGTGCCAGCAGCCAGGGGAGGCAGGGACCCTACGAGCAGTACTTC
TRBJ2-7 TRBV10-3 TRBD2 many CAISESTAGEQYF TGTGCCATCAGTGAGTCTACAGCGGGGGAGCAGTACTTC
TRBJ2-7 TRBV11-2 NA few CASSFGFTYEQYF TGTGCCAGCAGCTTTGGCTTCACCTACGAGCAGTACTTC
TRBJ2-2 TRBV29-1 NA NA CSVRGQSSAGELFF TGCAGCGTTCGGGGTCAGTCTAGTGCCGGGGAGCTGTTTTTT
TRBJ1-5 TRBV2 NA many CASSESSREQPQHF TGTGCCAGCAGTGAATCCTCGAGGGAACAGCCCCAGCATTTT
TRBJ2-7 TRBV20-1 NA NA CSAMGGPEGYEQYF TGCAGTGCTATGGGTGGACCAGAGGGCTACGAGCAGTACTTC
TRBJ2-7 TRBV7-2 NA many CASSEAGTSYEQYF TGTGCCAGCAGCGAGGCCGGGACATCCTACGAGCAGTACTTC
TRBJ1-1 TRBV5-8 NA NA CASSSDVYTEAFF TGTGCCAGCAGCTCAGACGTATACACTGAAGCTTTCTTT
TRBJ2-7 TRBV20-1 NA NA CSARVPGISYEQYF TGCAGTGCTAGAGTTCCGGGAATCTCCTACGAGCAGTACTTC
TRBJ2-7 TRBV11-2 NA NA CASSHPGISYEQYF TGTGCCAGCAGCCACCCCGGGATCTCCTACGAGCAGTACTTC
TRBJ1-4 TRBV7-8 NA few CASSLNGSPNEKLFF TGTGCCAGCAGCTTAAATGGCAGCCCGAATGAAAAACTGTTTTTT
TRBJ1-2 TRBV7-6 NA many CASSLGRGDYTF TGTGCCAGCAGCTTAGGGCGGGGGGACTACACCTTC
TRBJ2-5 TRBV12-3/TRBV12-4 NA few CASSFGGQGGETQYF TGTGCCAGCAGTTTTGGCGGGCAGGGGGGTGAGACCCAGTACTTC
TRBJ2-5 TRBV25-1 NA NA CASSEYLGRETQYF TGTGCCAGCAGTGAATATTTAGGGCGAGAGACCCAGTACTTC
TRBJ1-1 TRBV7-8 NA many CASSLVRYTEAFF TGTGCCAGCAGCTTAGTCCGGTACACTGAAGCTTTCTTT
TRBJ2-7 TRBV9 TRBD2 few CASSNGNSGSLHEQYF TGTGCCAGCAGCAATGGTAATAGCGGGAGTCTCCACGAGCAGTACTTC